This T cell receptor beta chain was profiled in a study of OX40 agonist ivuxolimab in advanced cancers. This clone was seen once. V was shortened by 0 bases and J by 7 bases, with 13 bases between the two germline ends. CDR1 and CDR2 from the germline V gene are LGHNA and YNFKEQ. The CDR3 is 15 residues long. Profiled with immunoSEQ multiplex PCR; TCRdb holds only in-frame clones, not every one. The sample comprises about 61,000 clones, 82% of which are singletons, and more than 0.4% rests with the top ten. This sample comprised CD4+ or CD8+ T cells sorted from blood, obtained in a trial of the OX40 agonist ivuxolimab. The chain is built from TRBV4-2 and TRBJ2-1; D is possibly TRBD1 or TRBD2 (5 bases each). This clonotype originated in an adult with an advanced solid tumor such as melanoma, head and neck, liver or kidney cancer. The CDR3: CASSQDPRGDNEQFF. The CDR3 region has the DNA TGTGCCAGCAGCCAAGACCCTAGAGGGGATAATGAGCAGTTCTTC.